One sample yielded the 15 T cell receptor beta chains listed below, sequenced in a study of T-cell memory formation after mild COVID-19. In TCRdb, the 5' RACE reads were re-called with MiXCR into one record per CDR3 protein. The sample contains 350,000 to 400,000 distinct CDR3 sequences, approximately 21% of which appear only once. The material sequenced was PBMCs or a T cell subset sorted from them (not recorded which). The receptors come from an adult woman who had mild COVID-19 (a few samples of this study predate the infection). Cell type and time point are not known.

In DNA, the CDR3 is TGTGCCAGCAGCCCCTCGGGTCGACACTATAATTCACCCCTCCACTTT. Translated: CASSPSGRHYNSPLHF. The rearrangement uses TRBV9 and TRBJ1-6; D is unresolved. V lost 4 bases to trimming and J lost 3 bases, with 14 bases between them. CDR1 and CDR2 from the germline V gene are SGDLS and YYNGEE. The CDR3 has 16 amino acids.

The chain links TRBV6-6 to TRBJ2-7, with 9 bases fitting TRBD1. V gave up 7 bases and J gave up 4 bases; unmatched junction bases: 11. The CDR3 is 15 residues long. Germline V CDR1 and CDR2: MNHNY, SVGAGI (reference sequence). The CDR3 reads CASTYTGTGRYEQYF. The CDR3 DNA sequence: TGTGCCAGCACGTACACCGGGACAGGGAGATACGAGCAGTACTTC.

This rearrangement joins TRBV4-1 to TRBJ2-4; weak D call: TRBD2 (5 bases). V was trimmed by 2 bases and J by 6 bases, leaving 23 bases between them. CDR3 size: 18 residues. CDR1 is MGHRA and CDR2 is YSYEKL in the germline V gene. The CDR3 nucleotides read TGCGCCAGCAGCCAAATAAAACCAAGCGGCACCTCAATAAACATTCAGTACTTC. It encodes CASSQIKPSGTSINIQYF.

The chain has TRBV25-1 and TRBJ2-1; the D call may be TRBD1 or TRBD2 (6 bases each). CDR1 MGHDK and CDR2 SYGVNS come from the germline V gene. The CDR3 runs to 15 residues. V was trimmed by 2 bases and J by 6 bases, leaving 14 bases between them. The CDR3 region has the DNA TGTGCCAGCAGTGAAGTGGGGGGCAGGGGCAATGAGCAGTTCTTC. Residues: CASSEVGGRGNEQFF.

The chain recombines TRBV9 with TRBJ2-7; D might be TRBD1 (7 bases). Trimming pared 4 bases from V and 3 bases from J, leaving 20 bases between. Germline CDR1 is SGDLS and CDR2 is YYNGEE. The CDR3 is 16 amino acids. As DNA, the CDR3 is TGTGCCAGCAGCCGCGGGACAGAGACACTAGGCTACGAGCAGTACTTC. This sequence encodes CASSRGTETLGYEQYF. Full variable domain (outside the CDR3, taken from reference TRBV9 and TRBJ2-7): DSGVTQTPKHLITATGQRVTLRCSPRSGDLSVYWYQQSLDQGLQFLIQYYNGEERAKGNILERFSAQQFPDLHSELNLSSLELGDSALYFCASSRGTETLGYEQYFGPGTRLTVT.

The CDR3: CASSWGPSGNTIYF. DNA for the CDR3: TGTGCCAGCTCTTGGGGGCCATCTGGAAACACCATATATTTT. This chain joins TRBV6-2 or TRBV6-3 and TRBJ1-3; D possibly corresponds to TRBD1 (6 bases). Trimming shortened V by 8 bases and J by 1 base, and 12 bases separated the two germline ends. The length of the CDR3 is 14 residues. The germline CDR1 and CDR2 sequences are MNHEY and SVGEGT.

This rearrangement joins TRBV12-3 or TRBV12-4 to TRBJ1-2, with a tentative D call TRBD1 (6 bases). Trimming shortened V by 10 bases and J by 3 bases, and 12 bases separated the two germline ends. The CDR3 contains 12 residues. CDR3 coding DNA: TGTGCCACCAGGGACACCCACTATGGCTACACCTTC. Its protein is CATRDTHYGYTF.

The chain carries TRBV15 and TRBJ2-7; D unclear. Germline V lookup: CDR1 LNHNV, CDR2 YYDKDF (reference sequence). The CDR3 covers 12 residues. V was shortened by 1 base and J by 4 bases, with 5 bases between the two germline ends. CDR3 sequence reads: CATSRGWYEQYF. The DNA for the CDR3 is TGTGCCACCAGCAGAGGTTGGTACGAGCAGTACTTC.

V is TRBV12-3 or TRBV12-4 and J is TRBJ2-7, with TRBD2 identical over 8 bases. After removal of 4 bases from V and 6 bases from J, the junction contained 8 bases not matched to a gene. The CDR3 extends over 14 amino acids. CDR3 protein: CASSSAGLGSEQYF. DNA for the CDR3: TGTGCCAGCAGTTCCGCGGGACTAGGATCCGAGCAGTACTTC.

This clonotype was picked up a small number of times. This rearrangement joins TRBV12-3 or TRBV12-4 to TRBJ2-1; TRBD2 matches at 11 bases. This CDR3 region has 15 residues. J gave up 4 bases and V 8 bases, and 7 bases lay outside the gene matches. The DNA for the CDR3 is TGTGCCAGCGGGACCGGGACTAGCGGATACAATGAGCAGTTCTTC. This gives the protein CASGTGTSGYNEQFF.

This chain links TRBV4-2 with TRBJ2-3; the D is unclear. Germline assignment: CDR1 LGHNA and CDR2 YNFKEQ. The CDR3 is made up of 13 amino acids. As DNA, the CDR3 is TGTGCGACGAGCTTGACTAGCACAGATACGCAGTATTTT. Protein product: CATSLTSTDTQYF.

The sample holds a few counts of this clonotype. The chain links TRBV7-3 to TRBJ1-2; D might be TRBD1 (6 bases). CDR1 and CDR2 (germline): SGHTA, FQGTGA. The CDR3 totals 13 residues. Trimming took 5 bases from V and 6 from J, leaving 13 bases between them. CDR3 DNA: TGTGCCAGCAGCCCGGGAGGGGGGCATGGCTACACCTTC. This codes for CASSPGGGHGYTF.

As for this clonotype: One junction end does not reproduce the germline sequence, and a read error may be involved. V gene TRBV5-1 combines with J gene TRBJ2-5; TRBD2 aligns across 12 bases. CDR1 is SGHRS and CDR2 is YFSETQ in the germline V gene. The CDR3 runs to 16 residues. This chain's CDR3 is CASSPGGLAGPGRFDF. The CDR3 DNA follows: TGCGCCAGCAGCCCGGGAGGACTAGCGGGGCCCGGGAGGTTCGATTTC.

The rearrangement links TRBV15 to TRBJ1-4; D is perhaps TRBD1 (6 bases). Germline V gives CDR1 LNHNV, CDR2 YYDKDF (reference sequence). The V end lost 6 bases, the J end lost 7 bases, and 18 bases lay between the germline ends. This CDR3 contains 15 residues. In DNA form, the CDR3 reads TGTGCCACCAGTCCGTTCCGGGACACCACTGAAAAACTGTTTTTT. Amino acid sequence: CATSPFRDTTEKLFF. Full variable domain (rest looked up from reference TRBV15 and TRBJ1-4): DAMVIQNPRYQVTQFGKPVTLSCSQTLNHNVMYWYQQKSSQAPKLLFHYYDKDFNNEADTPDNFQSRRPNTSFCFLDIRSPGLGDTAMYLCATSPFRDTTEKLFFGSGTQLSVL.

This clonotype was counted at least ten times. The chain joins TRBV7-6 to TRBJ2-3; no reliable D call. Germline-derived CDR1 and CDR2 are SGHVS and FNYEAQ. Deletions cut 0 bases from V and 5 bases from J, with 3 bases between. The CDR3 contains 12 residues. This CDR3 reads CASSLALDTQYF. The CDR3 DNA reads as TGTGCCAGCAGCTTAGCGCTAGATACGCAGTATTTT. The complete variable domain, with remaining parts taken from reference TRBV7-6 and TRBJ2-3, reads GAGVSQSPRYKVTKRGQDVALRCDPISGHVSLYWYRQALGQGPEFLTYFNYEAQQDKSGLPNDRFSAERPEGSISTLTIQRTEQRDSAMYRCASSLALDTQYFGPGTRLTVL.